This TCR beta chain was recovered during a study of blood T cell repertoires in COVID-19. In the study overall: The United States, Italy and Spain supplied acute and convalescent COVID-19 samples.

The CDR3 length is 15 residues. With V trimmed by 5 bases and J by 4 bases, 5 bases remained unmatched. Per germline, CDR1 SGHTA and CDR2 FQGTGA. Original analysis: It was from reference gene primer amplification that nucleated cell counts were estimated. Profiled with immunoSEQ multiplex PCR; TCRdb holds only in-frame clones, not every one. V and J calls and clone size come straight from that table; D and trimming were deduced from the DNA. The data hold about 120,000 clones, with 75% to 80% observed a single time. This sequence joins TRBV7-3 and TRBJ2-3, with 11 bases that match TRBD2. Input material: peripheral blood. The sequence derives from a human donor in a cohort sampled during active COVID-19. CDR3 bases: TGTGCCAGCAGCCCAATTAGCGGGGGGGCAGATACGCAGTATTTT. The encoded protein is CASSPISGGADTQYF.